This passage covers 26 T cell receptor beta chains from one sample sequenced in a study of cytomegalovirus exposure and HLA in healthy donors. Using immunoSEQ multiplex PCR, the repertoire was profiled, and TCRdb retains in-frame clones only, with some absent. The table has a few hundred thousand clones, around 90% seen once. The source material was PBMCs. These receptors were obtained from a man aged 30 to 39 in good health and CMV-seronegative.

The chain carries TRBV28 and TRBJ1-3; no reliable D call. The germline V gene encodes CDR1 MDHEN and CDR2 SYDVKM. Trimming took 5 bases from V and 6 from J, leaving 14 bases between them. The CDR3 loop spans 14 amino acids. The CDR3 DNA is TGTGCCAGCAGTCCGGGAAGGGCCTCAAACACCATATATTTT. This codes for CASSPGRASNTIYF.

This chain uses TRBV11-3 with TRBJ2-2; D not resolved. V was cut by 5 bases and J by 1 base, with 8 bases left in between. Germline values: CDR1 SGHNT, CDR2 YENEEA. The length of the CDR3 is 14 residues. Here the CDR3 DNA reads TGTGCCAGCAGCCCGGGTCTGAACACCGGGGAGCTGTTTTTT. As protein: CASSPGLNTGELFF.

J is TRBJ2-3 and V is TRBV16; D perhaps matches TRBD2 (5 bases). V was trimmed by 2 bases and J by 6 bases, leaving 27 bases between them. The CDR3 is made up of 19 amino acids. In germline, CDR1 is KGHSY, CDR2 FQNENV. The CDR3 loop reads CASSQASPSVAGGADTQYF. The CDR3 coding sequence is TGTGCCAGCAGCCAAGCCTCCCCTAGTGTGGCAGGAGGTGCGGATACGCAGTATTTT.

This chain joins TRBV5-1 and TRBJ2-2; no firm D call. The CDR3 is 14 amino acids. Trimming pared 4 bases from V and 4 bases from J, leaving 11 bases between. Germline loops: CDR1 SGHRS, CDR2 YFSETQ. The CDR3: CASSRRVGTGELFF. The CDR3 DNA sequence: TGCGCCAGCAGCCGTCGGGTAGGCACCGGGGAGCTGTTTTTT.

This chain joins TRBV7-9 and TRBJ1-1; 11 bases agree with TRBD1. Losses at the gene ends were 4 bases for V and 4 bases for J; bases not matched to a gene: 5. Looked up from germline, CDR1 is SEHNR and CDR2 is FQNEAQ (reference sequence). The CDR3 has 15 residues. The CDR3 reads CASSSPGTGGTEAFF. CDR3 in DNA: TGTGCCAGCAGCTCGCCCGGGACAGGGGGCACTGAAGCTTTCTTT.

The chain combines TRBV7-2 with TRBJ1-2, with TRBD1 identical over 10 bases. Germline V gene sequence: CDR1 SGHTA, CDR2 FQGNSA. J gave up 4 bases and V 5 bases, and 4 bases lay outside the gene matches. CDR3 length equals 14 residues. The CDR3 protein is CASSQGQGVYGYTF. The CDR3 DNA is TGTGCCAGCAGCCAAGGACAGGGGGTCTATGGCTACACCTTC.

This clone was seen a few times. This sequence joins TRBV2 and TRBJ2-2; TRBD1 aligns across 8 bases. The trim removed 5 bases at V and 0 bases at J, leaving 5 bases unmatched. Germline lookup yields CDR1 SNHLY and CDR2 FYNNEI. The CDR3 contains 16 residues. The CDR3 bases are TGTGCCAGCAGTAAAGGACAGGGCACGAACACCGGGGAGCTGTTTTTT. The encoded protein is CASSKGQGTNTGELFF.

The chain is built from TRBV27 and TRBJ1-5, with 7 bases aligning to TRBD1. Germline V gene sequence: CDR1 MNHEY, CDR2 SMNVEV (reference sequence). V lost 2 bases and J lost 7; bases outside the gene matches: 8. The CDR3 totals 15 residues. In DNA form, the CDR3 reads TGTGCCAGCAGTTTAAGTAAGGGGGCAAACCAGCCCCAGCATTTT. It yields the protein CASSLSKGANQPQHF.

A word on this clone: The sample carries other DNA sequences with the same CDR3. The chain has TRBV29-1 and TRBJ1-2; 9 bases are shared with TRBD1. Germline V gene sequence: CDR1 SQVTM, CDR2 ANQGSEA. This CDR3 spans 13 amino acids. J was trimmed by 4 bases and V by 4 bases; bases with no gene match: 4. The CDR3 loop is CSVGMGQGYGYTF. CDR3 nucleotide sequence: TGCAGCGTTGGAATGGGACAGGGCTATGGCTACACCTTC.

The rearrangement uses TRBV10-1 and TRBJ1-6; unclear D gene. V was shortened by 4 bases and J by 8 bases, with 15 bases between the two germline ends. CDR3 length: 15 amino acids. The V gene's germline CDR1 is WNHNN and CDR2 SYGVQD (reference sequence). This CDR3 is CASSVRRVKDSPLHF. The CDR3 DNA follows: TGCGCCAGCAGTGTCAGACGGGTTAAGGATTCACCCCTCCACTTT.

The chain uses TRBV5-1 and TRBJ2-3; 10 bases agree with TRBD1. Germline trimming cut 4 bases from V and 3 bases from J; bases unmatched to any gene: 8. The germline V gene encodes CDR1 SGHRS and CDR2 YFSETQ. The CDR3 is made up of 16 amino acids. The CDR3 sequence is CASSKGDRGLTDTQYF. CDR3 DNA sequence: TGCGCCAGCAGCAAAGGGGACAGGGGATTAACAGATACGCAGTATTTT.

The chain is built from TRBV5-6 and TRBJ1-1; D is possibly TRBD1 (5 bases). Germline values: CDR1 SGHDT, CDR2 YYEEEE. The CDR3 is made up of 13 amino acids. With 4 bases removed from V and 6 bases from J, the gap between germline ends came to 13 bases. The chain's CDR3 is CASSQDGGAEAFF. As DNA, the CDR3 is TGTGCCAGCAGCCAGGACGGAGGGGCTGAAGCTTTCTTT.

This clone was counted once. The rearrangement uses TRBV27 and TRBJ2-3, with 7 bases lining up with TRBD2. J gave up 3 bases and V 4 bases, and 7 bases lay outside the gene matches. The CDR3 runs to 15 residues. CDR1 MNHEY and CDR2 SMNVEV come from the germline V gene (reference sequence). The chain's CDR3 is CASSSRGRGTDTQYF. The CDR3, as DNA: TGTGCCAGCAGTTCTCGTGGGAGGGGTACAGATACGCAGTATTTT.

This clone was counted once. The V call is TRBV6-5, the J call TRBJ1-5, with 7 bases aligning to TRBD1. The CDR3 covers 15 residues. Germline CDR1 reads MNHEY; CDR2 reads SVGAGI. V gave up 4 bases and J gave up 0 bases; unmatched junction bases: 3. Here the CDR3 reads CASSFSGGSNQPQHF. In DNA, the CDR3 is TGTGCCAGCAGTTTCTCAGGGGGTAGCAATCAGCCCCAGCATTTT.

This chain joins TRBV29-1 and TRBJ1-5; a weak D match, TRBD1 (6 bases). The germline V gene encodes CDR1 SQVTM and CDR2 ANQGSEA. The V and J ends lost 7 bases and 3 bases respectively, with 16 bases between them. The CDR3 runs to 14 residues. The CDR3 protein is CSAVGGGNNQPQHF. The CDR3 DNA reads TGCAGCGCCGTTGGGGGGGGCAACAATCAGCCCCAGCATTTT.

The chain links TRBV5-6 to TRBJ2-2; D uncertain. V lost 4 bases, J lost 1 base, and 8 bases lay in between. CDR1 SGHDT and CDR2 YYEEEE come from the germline V gene. The CDR3 has 14 amino acids. CDR3 sequence: CASSNAMNTGELFF. The CDR3 bases are TGTGCCAGCAGCAATGCTATGAACACCGGGGAGCTGTTTTTT.

This rearrangement joins TRBV19 to TRBJ1-5, with 10 bases lining up with TRBD1. The CDR3 runs 16 residues. The V gene's germline CDR1 is LNHDA and CDR2 SQIVND (reference sequence). Losses at the gene ends were 9 bases for V and 5 bases for J; bases not matched to a gene: 13. DNA of the CDR3: TGTGCCAGCAAGACAGGGGGCTTGTGGGTCGATCAGCCCCAGCATTTT. Protein: CASKTGGLWVDQPQHF. Filled out from reference TRBV19 and TRBJ1-5, the complete variable domain reads DGGITQSPKYLFRKEGQNVTLSCEQNLNHDAMYWYRQDPGQGLRLIYYSQIVNDFQKGDIAEGYSVSREKKESFPLTVTSAQKNPTAFYLCASKTGGLWVDQPQHFGDGTRLSIL.

V and J are TRBV4-1 and TRBJ2-1; 11 bases agree with TRBD2. V shed 0 bases, J shed 8 bases, and the junction held 18 bases outside the gene matches. The CDR3 is made up of 20 amino acids. CDR1 is MGHRA and CDR2 is YSYEKL in the germline V gene. CDR3 coding DNA: TGCGCCAGCAGCCAAGACCGGATTGGGCTAGCGGGGGGACCTGTGGATGAGCAGTTCTTC. Amino acids: CASSQDRIGLAGGPVDEQFF.

The sample holds one count of this clone. This rearrangement joins TRBV6-5 to TRBJ1-2; weak D call: TRBD1 (5 bases). The V gene's germline CDR1 is MNHEY and CDR2 SVGAGI. Between the trimmed V and J ends, which lost 8 bases and 0 bases, there was a span of 13 bases. The CDR3 runs to 14 residues. In DNA, the CDR3 is TGTGCCAGCGGGCGGGACGCTGCTAACTATGGCTACACCTTC. It translates to CASGRDAANYGYTF.

This clone was seen just once. CDR3 residues: CASSLDGGNSPLHF. The CDR3 DNA reads as TGCGCCAGCAGCTTGGACGGGGGAAATTCACCCCTCCACTTT. The genes are TRBV5-1 and TRBJ1-6; possibly TRBD1 for D (5 bases). Germline CDR1 is SGHRS and CDR2 is YFSETQ. Trimming took 0 bases from V and 7 from J, leaving 8 bases between them. This CDR3 has 14 amino acids.

V and J are TRBV19 and TRBJ1-1, with D possibly matching TRBD1 (5 bases). Per germline, CDR1 LNHDA and CDR2 SQIVND (reference sequence). This CDR3 region has 14 residues. V was clipped by 4 bases and J by 8 bases, with 17 bases between them. Here the CDR3 reads CASSSRVDKGEAFF. CDR3 nucleotides: TGTGCCAGTAGTAGCAGGGTCGACAAAGGAGAAGCTTTCTTT.

The chain is built from TRBV5-1 and TRBJ1-3; possibly TRBD1 for D (5 bases). Trimming took off 1 base at V and 4 bases at J, with 12 bases between the two ends. The germline gives CDR1 SGHRS, CDR2 YFSETQ. This CDR3 has 15 residues. The CDR3 DNA is TGCGCCAGCAGCTTGAGTTCGGGGGTCGGAAACACCATATATTTT. It is translated as CASSLSSGVGNTIYF. Combining the CDR3 with reference TRBV5-1 and TRBJ1-3 gives the whole variable domain KAGVTQTPRYLIKTRGQQVTLSCSPISGHRSVSWYQQTPGQGLQFLFEYFSETQRNKGNFPGRFSGRQFSNSRSEMNVSTLELGDSALYLCASSLSSGVGNTIYFGEGSWLTVV.

The rearrangement links TRBV6-5 to TRBJ2-3; perhaps TRBD1 as D (6 bases). The germline CDR1 and CDR2 sequences are MNHEY and SVGAGI. CDR3 length: 15 residues. Trimming left V 6 bases short and J 1 base short, with 14 bases between. The CDR3 sequence is CASSRMGHGTDTQYF. The DNA for the CDR3 is TGTGCCAGCAGCCGAATGGGACATGGCACAGATACGCAGTATTTT.

The chain joins TRBV7-2 to TRBJ2-5, with 10 bases matching TRBD1. The germline V gene encodes CDR1 SGHTA and CDR2 FQGNSA. With V trimmed by 5 bases and J by 2 bases, 5 bases remained unmatched. This CDR3 spans 15 amino acids. The CDR3, as DNA: TGTGCCAGCAGCCCCGGGACAGGGGTGCAAGAGACCCAGTACTTC. Translated: CASSPGTGVQETQYF. Based on the CDR3 plus reference TRBV7-2 and TRBJ2-5, the full variable domain is GAGVSQSPSNKVTEKGKDVELRCDPISGHTALYWYRQSLGQGLEFLIYFQGNSAPDKSGLPSDRFSAERTGGSVSTLTIQRTQQEDSAVYLCASSPGTGVQETQYFGPGTRLLVL.

The gene calls are TRBV6-1 and TRBJ2-7; a weak D match, TRBD2 (5 bases). With 1 base removed from V and 7 bases from J, the gap between germline ends came to 11 bases. The CDR3 length is 13 residues. Per germline, CDR1 MNHNS and CDR2 SASEGT. CDR3 nucleotide sequence: TGTGCCAGCAGTGAAGGGGCAGGAGGAGAGCAGTACTTC. Translated, it gives CASSEGAGGEQYF.

The chain combines TRBV7-9 with TRBJ2-6, with a weak D call TRBD2 (6 bases). Trimming left V 5 bases short and J 0 bases short, with 17 bases between. Germline V lookup: CDR1 SEHNR, CDR2 FQNEAQ (reference sequence). The CDR3 is 18 amino acids. CDR3 residues: CASSLPTGDLSGANVLTF. CDR3 DNA: TGTGCCAGCAGCCTACCTACGGGGGACCTCTCTGGGGCCAACGTCCTGACTTTC.